A single T cell receptor (beta chain) is shown here with its context. The target antigen is unknown. This sample stems from a study of cytomegalovirus exposure and HLA in healthy donors. Study observations and caveats: The authors listed 150 or so TCR beta chains as cytomegalovirus-associated.

The donors were part of the validation cohort, which consisted of under 150 subjects and was separate from the first cohort of hundreds of subjects. This CDR3 region has 16 residues. CDR1 is SGHNT, CDR2 YYREEE, per germline (reference sequence). The J segment lost 7 bases and the V segment lost 4 bases, leaving 13 bases of the junction unmatched. Sequencing used immunoSEQ multiplex PCR; TCRdb keeps in-frame clones, though not all of them. This table holds around 300,000 clones, 88% found once. This TCR derives from a man younger than 45 in good health and CMV-seronegative. Sequencing was done on a sample of PBMCs. The chain joins TRBV5-4 to TRBJ1-4, with 7 bases that match TRBD1. The CDR3 region is CASSEPGWTGFEKLFF. The CDR3 nucleotides are TGTGCCAGCAGCGAACCTGGGTGGACAGGATTTGAAAAACTGTTTTTT.